Shown below are 21 T cell receptor beta chains from a single sample sequenced in a study of vaccination effects on CD4 cells after COVID-19 (dated by TCRdb to 2021 to 2024). The library was prepared using the immunoSEQ multiplex PCR assay. TCRdb mirrors the immuneACCESS table, restricted to in-frame sequences. Some clones are absent from its copies; in checked studies, under half trace to an unresolved V gene, and the reason for the others is unknown. This sample is represented by 52,000 or so clones; around 70% of them were singletons. 15% to 20% of the sample goes to the ten largest clones. The ViraFEST assay stimulated PBMC with viral peptide pools and then used TCR sequencing to identify antigen-specific CD4+ T cell clonotypes by expansion. After less than 13 days of culture, CD4+ T cells were isolated with the EasySep CD4+ T cell isolation kit. Negative nucleocapsid antibody results before and after vaccination confirmed that the healthy vaccine recipients had no prior SARS-CoV-2 infection.

What these receptors recognize is not known. The source was CD4+ T cells from PBMCs cultured with SARS-CoV-2 spike peptides, collected before COVID-19 vaccination. Interpreted using the paper, the cell subset or site label stands for: SARS-CoV-2 spike overlapping peptide pool stimulation. The receptors here all came from a human donor who received a COVID-19 vaccine.

This chain links TRBV11-2 with TRBJ2-7; 10 nucleotides line up with TRBD1. Looked up from germline, CDR1 is SGHAT and CDR2 is FQNNGV. The CDR3 spans 14 residues. After removal of 5 bases from V and 2 bases from J, the junction contained 3 bases not matched to a gene. Here the CDR3 DNA reads TGTGCCAGCAGCAAGGGACAGGGGCCCTACGAGCAGTACTTC. Amino acid sequence: CASSKGQGPYEQYF. The full variable domain, its missing parts supplied by reference TRBV11-2 and TRBJ2-7, is EAGVAQSPRYKIIEKRQSVAFWCNPISGHATLYWYQQILGQGPKLLIQFQNNGVVDDSQLPKDRFSAERLKGVDSTLKIQPAKLEDSAVYLCASSKGQGPYEQYFGPGTRLTVT.

This clone was seen a single time. This sequence joins TRBV6-5 and TRBJ2-3, with D possibly being TRBD1 (6 bases). CDR3 size: 13 residues. Germline CDR1 MNHEY, CDR2 SVGAGI. Trimming removed 7 bases at V and 3 bases at J, with 11 bases between. CDR3 residues: CASTGRGTDTQYF. DNA of the CDR3: TGTGCCAGCACCGGCAGGGGAACAGATACGCAGTATTTT.

The chain has TRBV30 and TRBJ2-7, with TRBD2 matching 9 bases. This CDR3 comprises 12 residues. The junction had 3 bases not matched to a gene; V was cut back by 2 bases and J by 7 bases. Germline CDR1 is GTSNPN and CDR2 is SVGIG (reference sequence). The CDR3 coding sequence is TGTGCCTGGAGTAGCGGGAGGCCGGAGCAGTACTTC. Encoded protein: CAWSSGRPEQYF.

This clone was observed a few times. The V and J genes are TRBV7-2 and TRBJ2-5; 7 positions match TRBD2. With 5 bases clipped from V and 9 bases from J, the junction kept 6 bases outside the gene matches. Germline V lookup: CDR1 SGHTA, CDR2 FQGNSA. The CDR3 sequence is 12 residues long. The CDR3 DNA reads TGTGCCAGCAGCGTGGGGGGGGAAGCCCAGTACTTC. Protein product: CASSVGGEAQYF.

This chain uses TRBV4-1 with TRBJ1-4, with D possibly TRBD1 on 6 matching bases. From germline, CDR1 is MGHRA and CDR2 YSYEKL. Trimming stripped 8 bases from V and 0 bases from J, with 13 bases between. The CDR3 is 15 amino acids. The CDR3 region has the DNA TGCGCCAGCCGACAGCAGGGGTCAACTAATGAAAAACTGTTTTTT. It translates to CASRQQGSTNEKLFF.

This sequence joins TRBV2 and TRBJ2-5, with 7 bases lining up with TRBD2. Germline V gene lookup returns CDR1 SNHLY and CDR2 FYNNEI. V shed 7 bases, J shed 0 bases, and the junction held 11 bases outside the gene matches. The CDR3 loop spans 16 amino acids. Here the CDR3 reads CASTNRGGRNQETQYF. CDR3 bases: TGTGCCAGCACCAACCGGGGAGGGAGAAACCAAGAGACCCAGTACTTC.

The chain carries TRBV7-9 and TRBJ1-3; 8 bases are shared with TRBD1. After removal of 4 bases from V and 0 bases from J, the junction contained 11 bases not matched to a gene. The CDR3 contains 18 residues. CDR1 and CDR2 from the germline V gene are SEHNR and FQNEAQ (reference sequence). The CDR3 here is CASSSIMTGADSGNTIYF. The CDR3 region has the DNA TGTGCCAGCAGCTCGATTATGACAGGGGCAGACTCTGGAAACACCATATATTTT.

The chain employs TRBV6-2 or TRBV6-3 and TRBJ1-6, with TRBD1 matching over 7 bases. Germline V CDR1 and CDR2: MNHEY, SVGEGT. V shed 2 bases and J 9 bases; nucleotides not matched to a gene: 7. This CDR3 has 15 amino acids. The CDR3 sequence is CASSYPGTAGSPLHF. CDR3 sequence (DNA): TGTGCCAGCAGTTACCCCGGGACAGCGGGTTCACCCCTCCACTTT.

A single count supports this clone. J is TRBJ2-7 and V is TRBV6-2 or TRBV6-3; D uncertain. This CDR3 region has 15 residues. The germline V gene has CDR1 MNHEY and CDR2 SVGEGT. Trimming removed 5 bases at V and 0 bases at J, with 14 bases between. The DNA of the CDR3 is TGTGCCAGCAGTCTACAAAGGAAAACCTCCTACGAGCAGTACTTC. It codes for CASSLQRKTSYEQYF.

The sample holds a few counts of this clone. This chain joins TRBV5-1 and TRBJ1-1, with 9 bases lining up with TRBD1. This CDR3 comprises 16 residues. The trim removed 0 bases at V and 1 base at J, leaving 4 bases unmatched. Germline CDR1 is SGHRS and CDR2 is YFSETQ. The CDR3 nucleotides are TGCGCCAGCAGCTTGGGCCAGACAGGGGGGAACACTGAAGCTTTCTTT. As protein: CASSLGQTGGNTEAFF.

This clone was seen repeatedly, ten times or more. The J gene is TRBJ1-4, the V gene TRBV7-9, with no clear D. Germline assignment: CDR1 SEHNR and CDR2 FQNEAQ (reference sequence). This CDR3 spans 12 amino acids. V was cut by 4 bases and J by 8 bases, with 8 bases left in between. This CDR3 reads CASSSGPEKLFF. The CDR3 nucleotides are TGTGCCAGCAGCTCGGGCCCCGAAAAACTGTTTTTT.

V usage is TRBV7-2 and J usage is TRBJ2-3; 9 positions match TRBD2. Germline V gene data show CDR1 as SGHTA and CDR2 as FQGNSA. CDR3 length: 18 residues. Trimming cost V 2 bases and J 3 bases; bases outside gene matches: 12. This chain's CDR3 is CASSLWSPAGGRTDTQYF. In DNA, the CDR3 is TGTGCCAGCAGCTTATGGTCCCCCGCGGGGGGGAGGACAGATACGCAGTATTTT.

The V gene is TRBV9, the J gene TRBJ2-7; TRBD1 matches at 9 bases. CDR3 size: 15 residues. In germline, CDR1 is SGDLS, CDR2 YYNGEE. V gave up 2 bases and J gave up 0 bases; unmatched junction bases: 3. CDR3 loop: CASSVGTGSSYEQYF. In nucleotides, the CDR3 is TGTGCCAGCAGCGTCGGGACAGGGTCCTCCTACGAGCAGTACTTC.

CDR3 region: CASSLPRGGLGGEQFF. CDR3 bases: TGTGCCAGCAGCTTACCCCGCGGGGGCTTAGGGGGAGAGCAGTTCTTC. This chain connects TRBV13 to TRBJ2-1; D is possibly TRBD2 (7 bases). CDR1 and CDR2 from the germline V gene are PRHDT and FYEKMQ (reference sequence). Trimming took off 2 bases at V and 10 bases at J, with 21 bases between the two ends. CDR3 size: 16 residues.

The CDR3 here is CASDRGANYGYTF. CDR3 nucleotide sequence: TGTGCCAGCGACAGAGGAGCTAACTATGGCTACACCTTC. The chain employs TRBV2 and TRBJ1-2, with a weak D call TRBD1 (5 bases). V lost 8 bases to trimming and J lost 0 bases, with 10 bases between them. This CDR3 region has 13 residues. Germline V gene sequence: CDR1 SNHLY, CDR2 FYNNEI.

The CDR3 DNA reads as TGTGCCAGCAGTGACCCAGGGCAAGAGACCCAGTACTTC. Its translation: CASSDPGQETQYF. This chain connects TRBV25-1 to TRBJ2-5; D is perhaps TRBD1 (5 bases). Germline V gives CDR1 MGHDK, CDR2 SYGVNS. The CDR3 has 13 residues. V shed 3 bases and J shed 2 bases, with 7 bases lying between them.

The genes are TRBV12-3 or TRBV12-4 and TRBJ1-1; D is unclear. The V gene lost 3 bases and the J gene lost 8 bases, with 7 bases spanning the gap. The CDR3 totals 11 residues. The DNA of the CDR3 is TGTGCCAGCAGTTTGAGGAGAGAAGCTTTCTTT. It specifies CASSLRREAFF.

The rearrangement links TRBV27 to TRBJ2-5; 7 bases match TRBD2. Germline V lookup: CDR1 MNHEY, CDR2 SMNVEV (reference sequence). This CDR3 has 15 amino acids. Trimming at V came to 0 bases and at J to 1 base, leaving 2 bases not matched to a gene. The CDR3 nucleotides read TGTGCCAGCAGTTTATCTCCGGGAGGCCAAGAGACCCAGTACTTC. Translating gives CASSLSPGGQETQYF.

This rearrangement joins TRBV18 to TRBJ1-2, with D possibly matching TRBD1 (5 bases). The CDR3 is made up of 15 amino acids. Trimming took off 2 bases at V and 3 bases at J, with 13 bases between the two ends. Germline V gives CDR1 KGHSH, CDR2 LQKENI. DNA for the CDR3: TGTGCCAGCTCACCAACGATAAGGGGAGACTATGGCTACACCTTC. Translated: CASSPTIRGDYGYTF.

The J gene is TRBJ1-2, the V gene TRBV5-1; D gene ambiguous. CDR3 length: 13 residues. V was shortened by 4 bases and J by 1 base, with 8 bases between the two germline ends. The germline V gene has CDR1 SGHRS and CDR2 YFSETQ. CDR3 sequence reads: CASSPTVNYGYTF. CDR3 DNA: TGCGCCAGCAGCCCGACCGTTAACTATGGCTACACCTTC.

CDR3 in DNA: TGTGCCAGCAGCCTCTACTCCTACGAGCAGTACTTC. It translates to CASSLYSYEQYF. The chain uses TRBV7-9 and TRBJ2-7; the D is unclear. The CDR3 contains 12 residues. V lost 5 bases and J lost 0, with 5 bases in between. Germline CDR1 SEHNR, CDR2 FQNEAQ (reference sequence).